Below, 9 T cell receptor beta chains from the same sample are listed, as sequenced in a study of beta chain features in type 1 diabetes. Reverse transcribing all isolated RNA meant expressed TCRB transcripts were sequenced. TCRdb's table, derived via immunoSEQ multiplex PCR, lists solely in-frame clones and lacks some. This sample has 350,000 to 450,000 clones; approximately 15% occur once, and the top ten carry 0.019%. The sequenced sample consisted of naive CD4+ T cells from blood. All receptors come from a woman under 30 in good health.

V gene TRBV7-2 combines with J gene TRBJ1-5; TRBD1 matches at 7 bases. This CDR3 has 14 amino acids. Germline CDR1 SGHTA, CDR2 FQGNSA. The trim removed 2 bases at V and 4 bases at J, leaving 2 bases unmatched. The CDR3 nucleotides are TGTGCCAGCAGCTTAAACAGGGGAAATCAGCCCCAGCATTTT. It encodes CASSLNRGNQPQHF.

The rearrangement uses TRBV6-5 and TRBJ1-2; the match to TRBD1 covers 8 bases. In germline, CDR1 is MNHEY, CDR2 SVGAGI. This CDR3 has 15 residues. The V segment lost 2 bases and the J segment 7 bases; nucleotides outside the gene matches: 9. This CDR3 reads CASSYRTGSRSGYTF. The CDR3 coding sequence is TGTGCCAGCAGTTACCGGACAGGGAGTAGAAGTGGCTACACCTTC.

In its sample, this clone was seen once. V gene TRBV6-1 combines with J gene TRBJ1-5, with 9 bases fitting TRBD1. The CDR3 totals 15 residues. The junction had 7 bases not matched to a gene; V was cut back by 7 bases and J by 3 bases. Germline loops: CDR1 MNHNS, CDR2 SASEGT. In DNA form, the CDR3 reads TGTGCCAGCATCTCGGGACAGGGTCTCAATCAGCCCCAGCATTTT. Its translation is CASISGQGLNQPQHF.

V gene TRBV4-2 combines with J gene TRBJ2-1; 9 nucleotides line up with TRBD2. J lost 8 bases, V lost 0 bases, and 11 bases had no gene match. CDR3 length: 17 residues. Germline V gives CDR1 LGHNA, CDR2 YNFKEQ. CDR3 amino acids: CASSQDLPSGIRHEQFF. As DNA, the CDR3 is TGTGCCAGCAGCCAAGATCTCCCTAGCGGGATAAGGCATGAGCAGTTCTTC.

This clone showed up just a few times. V usage is TRBV28 and J usage is TRBJ2-1, with D unresolved. Germline CDR1 MDHEN, CDR2 SYDVKM. This CDR3 region has 15 residues. V was pared by 3 bases and J by 8 bases, with 17 bases between. CDR3 in DNA: TGTGCCAGCAGTTTTTCTAGTGTAAGGTCCGATGAGCAGTTCTTC. The encoded protein is CASSFSSVRSDEQFF. The variable domain in full, with the rest retrieved from reference TRBV28 and TRBJ2-1, is DVKVTQSSRYLVKRTGEKVFLECVQDMDHENMFWYRQDPGLGLRLIYFSYDVKMKEKGDIPEGYSVSREKKERFSLILESASTNQTSMYLCASSFSSVRSDEQFFGPGTRLTVL.

A few counts support this clone. The chain has TRBV19 and TRBJ2-7; 11 bases agree with TRBD2. The V gene's germline CDR1 is LNHDA and CDR2 SQIVND (reference sequence). V gave up 5 bases and J gave up 6 bases; unmatched junction bases: 6. The CDR3 runs 14 residues. The CDR3 is CASSVLAGEGEQYF. In DNA form, the CDR3 reads TGTGCCAGTAGTGTACTAGCGGGAGAGGGCGAGCAGTACTTC.

This clone has a handful of counts. This chain connects TRBV15 to TRBJ2-6, with a possible D match to TRBD1 (5 bases). Germline V gene sequence: CDR1 LNHNV, CDR2 YYDKDF (reference sequence). The CDR3 length is 15 residues. Trimming cost V 4 bases and J 2 bases, with 9 bases left between them. The CDR3 DNA reads as TGTGCCACCAGCACAAGCAGGGCTGGGGCCAACGTCCTGACTTTC. Amino acids: CATSTSRAGANVLTF.

This clone has only a few counts. The rearrangement links TRBV21-1 to TRBJ2-7; the table's D call of TRBD2 was not tested on the DNA. TRBV21-1 represents a pseudogene. The CDR3 covers 14 residues. The CDR3 loop is CASSKVDGTYEQYF. The CDR3 nucleotides read TGTGCCAGCAGCAAAGTTGACGGGACCTACGAGCAGTACTTC.

The rearrangement joins TRBV2 to TRBJ2-7, with TRBD1 matching 8 bases. Losses at the gene ends were 6 bases for V and 3 bases for J; bases not matched to a gene: 7. Per the germline V gene, CDR1 is SNHLY and CDR2 is FYNNEI. The CDR3 has 14 residues. CDR3 region: CASRGAGGHYEQYF. CDR3 nucleotides: TGTGCCAGCAGAGGAGCAGGGGGCCACTACGAGCAGTACTTC.